These 6 T cell receptor beta chains share one sample of origin, sequenced in a study of T-cell reconstitution after alpha-beta-depleted transplantation in children. Unique molecular identifiers were used to barcode this TCRbeta library. TCRdb fed the PCR reads into MiXCR, producing one record per CDR3 protein. The table shows around 600,000 distinct CDR3 sequences, with 23% occurring only once. This specimen was PBMCs, mostly from graft donor cells, taken 360 days after TCRalphabeta/CD19-depleted stem cell transplant. Receptors originate from a boy in the first two years of life who had a stem cell transplant for acute myeloid leukemia, so the T cells may come from the graft donor.

This chain joins TRBV12-3 or TRBV12-4 and TRBJ2-1; TRBD1 aligns across 7 bases. J lost 9 bases, V lost 2 bases, and 7 bases had no gene match. The CDR3 consists of 14 residues. The CDR3 DNA reads TGTGCCAGCAGTTTACCCCGGGACAGCGGTGAGCAGTTCTTC. The encoded protein is CASSLPRDSGEQFF.

The V gene is TRBV20-1, the J gene TRBJ2-3, with D uncertain. This CDR3 spans 15 amino acids. Per the germline V gene, CDR1 is DFQATT and CDR2 is SNEGSKA (reference sequence). Trimming shortened V by 1 base and J by 1 base, and 12 bases separated the two germline ends. The CDR3 sequence: CSARGDFIRTDTQYF. The CDR3 nucleotides are TGCAGTGCTAGAGGCGACTTCATACGCACAGATACGCAGTATTTT.

This clonotype turned up a few times. V usage is TRBV7-2 and J usage is TRBJ2-3, with 14 positions matching TRBD2. V trimming: 5 bases; J trimming: 4 bases; junction bases outside the gene matches: 8. This CDR3 is built from 17 residues. Germline CDR1 is SGHTA and CDR2 is FQGNSA. The CDR3 bases are TGTGCCAGCAGCACCGGACTAGCGGGGGGCGAGTCAGATACGCAGTATTTT. Its translation is CASSTGLAGGESDTQYF.

Of note for this clonotype: Since a much larger clone is just one base distant, this may be a read error. The chain is built from TRBV11-3 and TRBJ2-3; D is unclear. Looked up from germline, CDR1 is SGHNT and CDR2 is YENEEA. The CDR3 sequence is 13 residues long. V was shortened by 0 bases and J by 5 bases, with 6 bases between the two germline ends. CDR3 residues: CASSLEVGDTQYF. The CDR3, as DNA: TGTGCCAGCAGCTTAGAGGTGGGAGATACGCAGTATTTT.

The table lists this clonotype with many counts. This rearrangement joins TRBV24-1 to TRBJ2-7; perhaps TRBD2 as D (6 bases). With 9 bases removed from V and 3 bases from J, the gap between germline ends came to 11 bases. The V gene's germline CDR1 is KGHDR and CDR2 SFDVKD. The CDR3 runs 12 residues. The CDR3 is CATSPGGYEQYF. The DNA for the CDR3 is TGTGCCACCTCTCCCGGGGGCTACGAGCAGTACTTC.

This chain joins TRBV4-1 and TRBJ2-1; the match to TRBD1 covers 7 bases. V trimming: 2 bases; J trimming: 0 bases; junction bases outside the gene matches: 10. Germline CDR1 MGHRA, CDR2 YSYEKL. CDR3 length: 18 residues. This CDR3 reads CASSQRGPEISSYNEQFF. The CDR3 bases are TGCGCCAGCAGCCAAAGGGGGCCTGAGATTAGCTCCTACAATGAGCAGTTCTTC.